Below are 15 T cell receptor beta chains sequenced from a single sample in a study of identical twins. TCRdb analysed the 5' RACE reads with MiXCR anew, one entry per CDR3 protein. This sample has around 280,000 distinct CDR3 sequences, with roughly 8.6% found just once. Separately, the same data were catalogued under a study of yellow fever vaccine responses in identical twins.

The sample was memory (CD45RO+) T cells sorted from blood. The source of these receptors is a woman between 18 and 30 years old in good health.

The CDR3: CASSPGTSVGSYEQYF. CDR3 coding DNA: TGTGCCAGCAGCCCCGGGACTAGCGTTGGCTCCTACGAGCAGTACTTC. The rearrangement uses TRBV7-6 and TRBJ2-7, with 10 nucleotides matching TRBD2. CDR1 and CDR2 (germline): SGHVS, FNYEAQ. The CDR3 has 16 amino acids. Unmatched junction bases numbered 7, after V lost 5 bases and J lost 0 bases.

The V gene is TRBV11-3, the J gene TRBJ2-1; 7 bases line up with TRBD2. Germline V CDR1 and CDR2: SGHNT, YENEEA. This CDR3 is 16 amino acids long. The trim removed 1 base at V and 2 bases at J, leaving 5 bases unmatched. The CDR3 sequence: CASSLGGAGAYNEQFF. The CDR3 bases are TGTGCCAGCAGCTTAGGGGGCGCGGGGGCCTACAATGAGCAGTTCTTC.

The table lists this clonotype with many counts. The V and J genes are TRBV27 and TRBJ2-2; TRBD1 agrees at 8 bases. The V and J ends lost 8 bases and 6 bases, in that order; junction bases with no gene match: 8. Germline loops: CDR1 MNHEY, CDR2 SMNVEV (reference sequence). This CDR3 is 14 amino acids long. Here the CDR3 DNA reads TGTGCCAGCTTTGGTCAGGGGGCTCCCGGGGAGCTGTTTTTT. Residues: CASFGQGAPGELFF.

The J gene is TRBJ2-1, the V gene TRBV12-3 or TRBV12-4; 12 bases are shared with TRBD2. V shed 3 bases and J 1 base; nucleotides not matched to a gene: 7. This CDR3 region has 18 residues. Written as DNA, the CDR3 is TGTGCCAGCAGTTTTATGACTAGCGGGGGTTCGTCCTACAATGAGCAGTTCTTC. Its protein product is CASSFMTSGGSSYNEQFF.

This chain joins TRBV6-1 and TRBJ2-1; D is possibly TRBD1 (6 bases). The CDR3 consists of 14 residues. Germline loops: CDR1 MNHNS, CDR2 SASEGT. V was pared by 6 bases and J by 4 bases, with 13 bases between. CDR3 DNA sequence: TGTGCCAGCAGGGTCTTAGGGGGATACAATGAGCAGTTCTTC. Translation gives CASRVLGGYNEQFF.

The chain combines TRBV29-1 with TRBJ2-1; TRBD1 matches at 7 bases. Trimming took 4 bases from V and 4 from J; bases not matched to a gene: 1. Germline V gene sequence: CDR1 SQVTM, CDR2 ANQGSEA. The CDR3 is 12 amino acids. The CDR3 DNA reads as TGCAGCGTTGTGGGACAGTACAATGAGCAGTTCTTC. Its protein product is CSVVGQYNEQFF.

The sample holds many counts of this clonotype. The V call is TRBV11-2, the J call TRBJ2-2; TRBD1 is a possible D gene (5 bases). The germline gives CDR1 SGHAT, CDR2 FQNNGV. The CDR3 is 16 amino acids. With 1 base removed from V and 0 bases from J, the gap between germline ends came to 9 bases. CDR3 loop: CASSLARTTNTGELFF. CDR3 DNA sequence: TGTGCCAGCAGCTTAGCACGGACAACGAACACCGGGGAGCTGTTTTTT.

This clonotype was detected only a few times. This chain links TRBV6-1 with TRBJ1-2; 11 positions agree with TRBD1. Looked up from germline, CDR1 is MNHNS and CDR2 is SASEGT. V trimming: 5 bases; J trimming: 7 bases; junction bases outside the gene matches: 9. The CDR3 spans 15 residues. The CDR3 sequence: CASSQGGQGASGYTF. CDR3 nucleotides: TGTGCCAGCAGTCAAGGAGGACAGGGGGCTTCTGGCTACACCTTC.

This clonotype was observed at least ten times. The rearrangement uses TRBV12-3 or TRBV12-4 and TRBJ1-2; 9 bases agree with TRBD1. The CDR3 has 13 amino acids. With 5 bases clipped from V and 7 bases from J, the junction kept 5 bases outside the gene matches. CDR3 coding DNA: TGTGCCAGCAGTCGGACAGGGGCGGGTGGCTACACCTTC. Protein: CASSRTGAGGYTF.

This clonotype was seen ten or more times. The V and J genes are TRBV5-1 and TRBJ2-5, with D unclear. Trimming left V 4 bases short and J 1 base short, with 8 bases between. The CDR3 has 13 amino acids. Germline V gene lookup returns CDR1 SGHRS and CDR2 YFSETQ. The CDR3 loop is CASSIDTQETQYF. CDR3 DNA: TGCGCCAGCAGCATAGACACCCAAGAGACCCAGTACTTC.

The V and J genes are TRBV12-3 or TRBV12-4 and TRBJ1-3; TRBD1 agrees at 7 bases. Unmatched junction bases numbered 12, after V lost 10 bases and J lost 0 bases. This CDR3 region has 16 residues. The CDR3 sequence: CATRTGPLYSGNTIYF. CDR3 nucleotides: TGTGCCACCAGGACAGGCCCACTTTACTCTGGAAACACCATATATTTT.

Many counts were recorded for this clonotype. The V gene is TRBV5-1, the J gene TRBJ2-1; 9 bases agree with TRBD2. The ends lost 0 bases at V and 1 base at J; junction bases unmatched: 8. The CDR3 is 18 residues long. The germline gives CDR1 SGHRS, CDR2 YFSETQ. The CDR3 protein is CASSLGDLLAGSYNEQFF. The CDR3 region has the DNA TGCGCCAGCAGCTTGGGGGATCTTCTAGCGGGGTCCTACAATGAGCAGTTCTTC.

With regard to this clonotype: This may come from a read error, since a much larger clone is one base off. Since the CDR3 does not end with the conserved phenylalanine or tryptophan, this likely comes from a read error. This sequence joins TRBV3-1 and TRBJ2-7; weak D call: TRBD2 (5 bases). The V gene lost 6 bases and the J gene lost 7 bases, with 16 bases spanning the gap. From germline, CDR1 is LGHDT and CDR2 YNNKEL (reference sequence). This CDR3 region has 13 residues. The CDR3 nucleotides read TGTGCCAGCAGACCATGTTGGACGGGGGAGCAGTACATC. Encoded protein: CASRPCWTGEQYI.

This clonotype occurred many times. The CDR3 loop reads CASRVGALYNEQFF. The CDR3 DNA follows: TGTGCCAGCAGGGTGGGGGCCCTCTACAATGAGCAGTTCTTC. The genes are TRBV7-9 and TRBJ2-1; maybe TRBD1 (6 bases). CDR3 length: 14 amino acids. V shed 6 bases and J shed 3 bases, with 12 bases lying between them. The V gene's germline CDR1 is SEHNR and CDR2 FQNEAQ (reference sequence).

The chain couples TRBV27 to TRBJ2-5; tentative D call: TRBD2 (6 bases). Trimming removed 1 base from V and 4 bases from J, with 13 bases in between. Germline-derived CDR1 and CDR2 are MNHEY and SMNVEV (reference sequence). This CDR3 contains 15 residues. The CDR3 protein is CASSLYPGETETQYF. The DNA of the CDR3 is TGTGCCAGCAGTTTATACCCGGGGGAGACAGAGACCCAGTACTTC.